Presented here are 24 T cell receptor beta chains from one specimen sequenced in a study of T-cell reconstitution after alpha-beta-depleted transplantation in children listed by TCRdb under 2016. The treatment or condition label of this sample denotes: allogeneic hematopoietic cell transplantation with graft depleted of TCRalphabeta T cells and CD19 B cells. Preparation of the library involved PCR. These reads were obtained on an Illumina HiSeq 2500. TCR libraries were prepared with molecular barcoding, using unique molecular identifiers to normalize TCRbeta repertoire quantification. TCRdb ran its own pipeline on the public reads, namely fastp trimming at Q25 and MiXCR clone calling, and kept in-frame beta chains. Each CDR3 protein gets just one entry, which takes the most common genes and DNA from the rows behind it. The sample table holds around 580,000 distinct CDR3 sequences, of which 25% to 30% were seen once. Clones ranked in the top ten supply around a third of the sample.

The source was PBMCs, collected before TCRalphabeta/CD19-depleted stem cell transplant. These TCRs come from a boy under three years old with Wiskott-Aldrich syndrome, due to receive a stem cell transplant.

The V gene is TRBV24-1, the J gene TRBJ2-1; either TRBD1 or TRBD2 may supply D (5 bases each). The CDR3 is 12 amino acids. Germline CDR1 KGHDR, CDR2 SFDVKD. The germline V and J ends were trimmed by 9 bases and 2 bases, with 7 bases remaining between them. The DNA for the CDR3 is TGTGCCACCGGGGGTCCCTACAATGAGCAGTTCTTC. Protein: CATGGPYNEQFF.

Only a few counts were recorded for this clonotype. The chain carries TRBV27 and TRBJ2-2, with a possible D match to TRBD2 (7 bases). Per germline, CDR1 MNHEY and CDR2 SMNVEV (reference sequence). With 4 bases removed from V and 5 bases from J, the gap between germline ends came to 20 bases. This CDR3 comprises 17 residues. CDR3 nucleotides: TGTGCCAGCAGTTCAGTCTCGCGGGGGCTGAAGACCGGGGAGCTGTTTTTT. As protein: CASSSVSRGLKTGELFF.

The chain carries TRBV12-3 or TRBV12-4 and TRBJ2-7, with D perhaps given as TRBD1 or TRBD2 (5 bases each). The CDR3 is made up of 15 amino acids. Trimming removed 4 bases from V and 0 bases from J, with 13 bases in between. The CDR3 DNA reads as TGTGCCAGCAGTTACTCAGGGACCCCCTCCTACGAGCAGTACTTC. This gives the protein CASSYSGTPSYEQYF.

V usage is TRBV15 and J usage is TRBJ1-2, with D perhaps TRBD1 (5 bases). V lost 0 bases to trimming and J lost 0 bases, with 11 bases between them. CDR3 length: 16 residues. CDR1 and CDR2 from the germline V gene are LNHNV and YYDKDF (reference sequence). CDR3: CATSREKWGTNYGYTF. DNA for the CDR3: TGTGCCACCAGCAGAGAAAAGTGGGGGACTAACTATGGCTACACCTTC.

This clonotype was counted at least ten times. V is TRBV5-1 and J is TRBJ2-3; D is perhaps TRBD1 or TRBD2 (5 bases each). The V gene's germline CDR1 is SGHRS and CDR2 YFSETQ. Trimming removed 4 bases at V and 3 bases at J, with 12 bases between. The length of the CDR3 is 14 residues. The CDR3 sequence is CASSPLRETDTQYF. The CDR3 nucleotides read TGCGCCAGCAGCCCTCTCAGGGAGACAGATACGCAGTATTTT.

V gene TRBV2 combines with J gene TRBJ1-1; 7 bases agree with TRBD1. Germline V gene lookup returns CDR1 SNHLY and CDR2 FYNNEI. The junction had 7 bases not matched to a gene; V was cut back by 10 bases and J by 2 bases. The length of the CDR3 is 13 residues. The CDR3 region is CATRYRGNTEAFF. The CDR3 DNA is TGTGCCACCCGATACAGGGGAAACACTGAAGCTTTCTTT. The entire variable domain, with the rest obtained from reference TRBV2 and TRBJ1-1, is as follows: EPEVTQTPSHQVTQMGQEVILRCVPISNHLYFYWYRQILGQKVEFLVSFYNNEISEKSEIFDDQFSVERPDGSNFTLKIRSTKLEDSAMYFCATRYRGNTEAFFGQGTRLTVV.

V and J are TRBV20-1 and TRBJ2-7; 8 positions match TRBD1. The J segment lost 3 bases and the V segment lost 6 bases, leaving 7 bases of the junction unmatched. The CDR3 sequence is 13 residues long. Germline CDR1 is DFQATT and CDR2 is SNEGSKA (reference sequence). The CDR3 bases are TGCAGTGCCCCGGGACAGGCGAACTACGAGCAGTACTTC. Translating gives CSAPGQANYEQYF.

This clonotype was detected a few times. V and J are TRBV20-1 and TRBJ2-5; D unresolved. Trimming took 1 base from V and 5 from J, leaving 8 bases between them. Germline CDR1 reads DFQATT; CDR2 reads SNEGSKA (reference sequence). The CDR3 has 12 residues. CDR3: CSARALVETQYF. CDR3 coding DNA: TGCAGTGCTAGAGCTCTAGTGGAGACCCAGTACTTC.

The chain is built from TRBV12-3 or TRBV12-4 and TRBJ2-2; the D gene is possibly TRBD2 (6 bases). The CDR3 consists of 14 residues. Trimming left V 9 bases short and J 1 base short, with 12 bases between. The CDR3 is CASWGRRNTGELFF. CDR3 coding DNA: TGTGCCAGTTGGGGGAGGAGGAACACCGGGGAGCTGTTTTTT.

The V and J genes are TRBV12-3 or TRBV12-4 and TRBJ2-1, with 8 bases aligning to TRBD1. The V gene end was trimmed by 6 bases and the J gene end by 4 bases; junction bases not matched to a gene: 5. This CDR3 is 14 amino acids long. CDR3 residues: CASSDRGGYNEQFF. In DNA, the CDR3 is TGTGCCAGCAGCGACAGGGGTGGTTACAATGAGCAGTTCTTC.

The CDR3 sequence is CASSSDRGPKNIQYF. The CDR3 region has the DNA TGTGCCAGCAGCTCCGACAGGGGGCCGAAAAACATTCAGTACTTC. The V gene is TRBV2, the J gene TRBJ2-4, with TRBD1 matching 10 bases. Germline V gives CDR1 SNHLY, CDR2 FYNNEI. The V and J ends lost 6 bases and 4 bases, in that order; junction bases with no gene match: 6. The CDR3 is 15 residues long.

This chain uses TRBV4-1 with TRBJ2-1; 11 bases map to TRBD2. V dropped 3 bases and J dropped 2; count of bases not matched to a gene: 6. The CDR3 is 17 amino acids. Per the germline V gene, CDR1 is MGHRA and CDR2 is YSYEKL. The CDR3 region is CASSQTLLAGAYNEQFF. The CDR3 nucleotides are TGCGCCAGCAGCCAGACTCTACTAGCGGGGGCCTACAATGAGCAGTTCTTC.

This clonotype has more than one count but fewer than ten. This chain joins TRBV5-5 and TRBJ2-5, with D tentatively TRBD1 or TRBD2 (5 bases each). Trimming removed 3 bases from V and 5 bases from J, with 20 bases in between. Germline CDR1 reads SGHKS; CDR2 reads YYEKEE (reference sequence). This CDR3 has 16 amino acids. The CDR3 loop is CASSSTRDQLGETQYF. The CDR3 nucleotides read TGTGCCAGCAGCTCTACGAGGGACCAGCTCGGTGAGACCCAGTACTTC.

V usage is TRBV20-1 and J usage is TRBJ2-1, with a tentative D call TRBD1 (5 bases). This CDR3 has 11 residues. The germline V gene encodes CDR1 DFQATT and CDR2 SNEGSKA (reference sequence). The V end was cut by 6 bases, the J end by 8 bases, with 11 bases between. The CDR3, as DNA: TGCAGTGCAAGGGGTAGTTATGAGCAGTTCTTC. Translated: CSARGSYEQFF.

This clonotype was picked up a small number of times. This chain joins TRBV2 and TRBJ2-3; 7 bases fit TRBD2. V lost 3 bases and J lost 0; bases outside the gene matches: 3. Germline values: CDR1 SNHLY, CDR2 FYNNEI. The CDR3 contains 15 residues. CDR3 DNA: TGTGCCAGCAGTGAGGGGACTACGAGCACAGATACGCAGTATTTT. The encoded protein is CASSEGTTSTDTQYF.

The chain has TRBV12-3 or TRBV12-4 and TRBJ2-7; 8 positions match TRBD2. V lost 6 bases and J lost 6; bases outside the gene matches: 10. The CDR3 extends over 14 amino acids. The CDR3 sequence is CASSIAGRGGEQYF. In DNA, the CDR3 is TGTGCCAGCAGCATAGCGGGGAGAGGCGGCGAGCAGTACTTC.

CDR3 DNA: TGTGCCAGCAGTCCGAATGGACAGCACTATGGCTACACCTTC. Protein: CASSPNGQHYGYTF. V usage is TRBV27 and J usage is TRBJ1-2; D might be TRBD1 (6 bases). Trimming took 5 bases from V and 3 from J, leaving 13 bases between them. There are 14 residues in the CDR3. Germline assignment: CDR1 MNHEY and CDR2 SMNVEV (reference sequence).

This clonotype turned up a few times. This chain links TRBV28 with TRBJ2-1; 9 bases are shared with TRBD2. The trim removed 11 bases at V and 1 base at J, leaving 9 bases unmatched. CDR1 MDHEN and CDR2 SYDVKM come from the germline V gene. The CDR3 length is 15 residues. The CDR3 loop reads CAVFSGSISYNEQFF. The CDR3 DNA reads as TGTGCCGTTTTTAGCGGGAGTATTTCCTACAATGAGCAGTTCTTC.

The chain links TRBV20-1 to TRBJ1-2; 7 bases agree with TRBD1. In germline, CDR1 is DFQATT, CDR2 SNEGSKA (reference sequence). V shed 0 bases and J 3 bases; nucleotides not matched to a gene: 10. This CDR3 comprises 16 residues. This CDR3 is CSARDMGTAYYYGYTF. In DNA form, the CDR3 reads TGCAGTGCTAGAGATATGGGGACAGCCTACTACTATGGCTACACCTTC.

This chain connects TRBV4-2 to TRBJ1-1, with 7 bases aligning to TRBD1. The CDR3 has 13 amino acids. In germline, CDR1 is LGHNA, CDR2 YNFKEQ. V shed 4 bases, J shed 4 bases, and the junction held 3 bases outside the gene matches. This CDR3 reads CASSPGQPTEAFF. CDR3 DNA sequence: TGTGCCAGCAGCCCGGGACAGCCCACTGAAGCTTTCTTT.

This clonotype has more than one count but fewer than ten. The chain is built from TRBV12-3 or TRBV12-4 and TRBJ1-2; D remains unclear. CDR3 size: 12 residues. V dropped 6 bases and J dropped 7 bases, with 12 bases sitting between them. Here the CDR3 reads CASSSLTSGYTF. CDR3 coding DNA: TGTGCCAGCAGCTCCCTGACAAGTGGCTACACCTTC.

For the CDR3, the DNA is TGCAGTGCTACCCGGGACAGCTCTGGAAACACCATATATTTT. It is translated as CSATRDSSGNTIYF. The gene calls are TRBV20-1 and TRBJ1-3, with 7 bases lining up with TRBD1. V lost 4 bases and J lost 0; bases outside the gene matches: 3. The germline gives CDR1 DFQATT, CDR2 SNEGSKA (reference sequence). This CDR3 is 14 amino acids long.

This clonotype was observed a handful of times. The chain couples TRBV28 to TRBJ2-6; 8 bases line up with TRBD1. This CDR3 has 16 residues. Per the germline V gene, CDR1 is MDHEN and CDR2 is SYDVKM. V was clipped by 5 bases and J by 0 bases; unmatched bases: 3. Written as DNA, the CDR3 is TGTGCCAGCAGTCCAGGGGGCAACTCTGGGGCCAACGTCCTGACTTTC. Protein sequence: CASSPGGNSGANVLTF. Combining the CDR3 with reference TRBV28 and TRBJ2-6 gives the whole variable domain DVKVTQSSRYLVKRTGEKVFLECVQDMDHENMFWYRQDPGLGLRLIYFSYDVKMKEKGDIPEGYSVSREKKERFSLILESASTNQTSMYLCASSPGGNSGANVLTFGAGSRLTVL.

The rearrangement uses TRBV24-1 and TRBJ2-3; 7 bases match TRBD1. CDR1 KGHDR and CDR2 SFDVKD come from the germline V gene. This CDR3 contains 14 residues. V shed 6 bases and J 2 bases; nucleotides not matched to a gene: 4. The CDR3 loop reads CATSRQGSTDTQYF. In nucleotides, the CDR3 is TGTGCCACCAGTAGACAGGGTTCCACAGATACGCAGTATTTT.